The subject of this entry is one T cell receptor beta chain. Its antigen is still unknown. This may stem from a read error, because a much larger clone lies one nucleotide away. These data come from a study of naive and memory T cell subsets. Study findings and constraints: TCR transcript changes with activation or differentiation may affect this RNA method.

Alpha and beta constant region primers primed reverse transcription for blood and skin samples. The SP2 primer and nested alpha and beta constant region primers amplified ligated cDNA in four rounds. TCRdb processed the 5' RACE reads anew with MiXCR; each CDR3 protein has one entry. This table holds 25,000 to 30,000 distinct CDR3 sequences, approximately 24% found once. Adult healthy volunteers gave 2.5 ml peripheral blood for whole-blood RNA. An oligonucleotide containing a UMI was ligated to the 3' end of TCR cDNA. Input was about 1 to 1000 ng of DNase-treated total RNA without cell sorting. V lost 0 bases to trimming and J lost 0 bases, with 1 base between them. The CDR3 is 13 residues long. Germline values: CDR1 MNHEY, CDR2 SVGAGI.

The chain links TRBV6-5 to TRBJ2-3; no clear D. The source is a female donor in good health. This CDR3 is CASSYSSTDTQYF. The CDR3 region has the DNA TGTGCCAGCAGTTACTCCAGCACAGATACGCAGTATTTT.